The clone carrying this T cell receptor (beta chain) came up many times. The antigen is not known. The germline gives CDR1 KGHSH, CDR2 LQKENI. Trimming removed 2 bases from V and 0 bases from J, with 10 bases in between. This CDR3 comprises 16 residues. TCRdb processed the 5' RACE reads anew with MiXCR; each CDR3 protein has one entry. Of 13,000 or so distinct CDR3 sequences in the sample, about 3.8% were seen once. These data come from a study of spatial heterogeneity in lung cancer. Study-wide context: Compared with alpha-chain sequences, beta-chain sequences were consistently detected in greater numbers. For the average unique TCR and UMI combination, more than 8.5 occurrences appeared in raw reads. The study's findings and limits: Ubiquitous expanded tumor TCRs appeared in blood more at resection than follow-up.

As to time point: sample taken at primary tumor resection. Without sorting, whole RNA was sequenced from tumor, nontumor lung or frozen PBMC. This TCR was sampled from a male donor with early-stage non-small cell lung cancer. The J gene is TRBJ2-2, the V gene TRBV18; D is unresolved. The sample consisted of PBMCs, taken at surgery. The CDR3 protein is CASSPVPLPNTGELFF. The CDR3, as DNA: TGTGCCAGCTCACCAGTACCCCTACCGAACACCGGGGAGCTGTTTTTT.